This T cell receptor (beta chain) was sequenced in a study of blood T cell repertoires in COVID-19. Authors' analysis steps: Amplification from reference gene primers served as the basis for estimated nucleated cell counts. This table comes from immunoSEQ multiplex PCR, and its TCRdb copy is limited to in-frame clones, with some not included. V, J and clone size were drawn from that table, and D and trimming were deduced from the DNA. The sample holds over 250,000 clones, approximately 89% seen once. The CDR3 is 18 amino acids. Trimming took off 4 bases at V and 5 bases at J, with 25 bases between the two ends.

This sequence originates from an older woman with acute or convalescent COVID-19. The specimen was peripheral blood. This rearrangement joins TRBV5-3 to TRBJ2-1; possibly TRBD1 for D (6 bases). TRBV5-3 is reported as an ORF; its role is uncertain. CDR3 protein: CARSLDRSGPEIDNEQFF. The DNA of the CDR3 is TGTGCCAGAAGCCTAGACAGGTCAGGGCCCGAGATTGACAATGAGCAGTTCTTC.